This T cell receptor beta chain is drawn from a study of cytomegalovirus exposure and HLA in healthy donors (dated by TCRdb to between 2016 and 2019). Concerning the study at large: In an earlier analysis of 587 of the donors, less than 350 Gb of sequence data and 120 million or so unique TCR beta sequences from about 180 million T cells were reported. An early release that covered some 630 HLA-typed donors contained 300 to 350 gigabases of sequencing data and tens of millions of unique TCR sequences. The genetic ancestry cluster associated with self-reported Caucasian donors included 81% of the roughly 390 genotyped donors. The study was designed to test whether signatures of past pathogen exposure could be identified by cataloging public T cell receptors. Using immunosequencing, the study profiled T cell repertoires from some 670 subjects and related those repertoires to cytomegalovirus serostatus. Along with the roughly 610-subject first cohort, a separate validation cohort of over a hundred different subjects was used. To predict cytomegalovirus infection status, the study combined high-throughput TCR immunosequencing, statistical association of individual TCRs with disease status, and machine learning. A later analysis re-examined previously published TCR beta repertoires from roughly 720 donors and added high-resolution HLA genotyping to investigate patterns of TCR occurrence. Rather than using new phenotypic data, the later analysis identified candidate immune exposures from TCR beta sequences and from how often those sequences occurred across donors. An earlier analysis of approximately 580 of the donors used high-throughput TCR beta sequencing to judge whether each TCR beta V gene segment behaved as functional or pseudogenic. Donor age, sex, ethnicity and CMV serostatus were compiled together with the repertoire data. In a later genetic analysis, genome-wide SNP genotypes for about 65% of the roughly 670 donors were used, and that subset was treated as a discovery cohort. Every repertoire in the discovery cohort had been generated on one and the same sequencing platform. HLA typing covered class I and class II loci at four-digit resolution. The number of donors typed differed by locus, with roughly 629-640 for A, B, C, DRB1 and DQB1, around 520 for DQA1, approximately 580 for DPA1, and around 450 for DPB1. Several DR-DQ haplotypes were handled as single units for association and clustering, since linkage in the cohort was strong. Among about 410 genotyped donors of the cohort, an average of about 220,000 unique TCR beta nucleotide sequences was sequenced per donor, of which 15% to 20% were non-productive. Study-wide conclusions, independent of this receptor: A few of the identified cytomegalovirus-associated TCR beta chains were confirmed in vitro to be specific for cytomegalovirus antigens. Broadly in line with IMGT annotations, most TCR beta V segments showed up in productive rearrangements about 87% or about 30% of the time in an earlier analysis of 450 to 750 of the donors. Strong co-occurrence of HLA alleles, especially DR and DQ, made assigning TCR associations to individual alleles difficult. The presence/absence analyses assumed that sequencing depth was roughly uniform across donors, and that assumption may not be true. Most TCR sequences were observed very rarely across donors, whereas some public TCRs were present in many individuals. Because the 87-base-pair reads could not distinguish some IMGT-functional V segments, including TRBV6-2 and TRBV6-3, those segments were excluded. CMV serostatus was the only immune exposure information available for the cohort. According to the authors, the approach could potentially be generalized to other disease states and immunological phenotypes. The classifier was reported to diagnose cytomegalovirus status with high specificity and sensitivity in both the original and validation cohorts. A later analysis found that TCR association rates varied across HLA loci, with DRB1 alleles showing the most associated TCRs and HLA-C alleles the fewest. A total of 150 or so TCR beta chains were listed by the study as associated with cytomegalovirus. Because HLA typing was missing for some donors at each locus, association tests included only the typed subset. The earlier analysis of 587 of the donors excluded roughly 16 rarely observed V segments, including chromosome 9 orphons, because counts were too low. In a later analysis, HLA-associated TCR beta chains were found to be more clonally expanded and to have lower generation probabilities than equally common non-associated chains. In a later analysis, most CMV-associated TCR beta chains were found to appear HLA-restricted, with HLA associations seemingly driven largely by CMV exposure. In this cohort, only TCR beta chains were sequenced, and detectable features were limited by the absence of alpha or paired-chain data. According to a later analysis, parvovirus B19, influenza, CMV and Epstein-Barr virus appeared linked to several top co-occurrence clusters. A further reported finding was that TCR beta sequences accurately predicted the HLA-A and HLA-B alleles for most subjects in the first cohort. A group of highly shared sequence variants was considered likely to be a technical artifact of the sequencing pipeline. According to a later genetic analysis, donors in an Asian-associated ancestry cluster had fewer N-insertions in productive TCRs than the approximately 700-donor mean. In a later genetic analysis, a missense DCLRE1C variant was associated with V-gene and J-gene trimming of TCR beta chains, and the association was replicated in an independent cohort. At a false discovery rate of 0.05, a later analysis linked around 15,000 TCR beta sequences to specific HLA alleles. Correlated functional status among segregating V segments might reflect linkage disequilibrium, but an unknown experimental factor could not be ruled out.

Counted from cysteine to phenylalanine, this CDR3 has 15 amino acids. Only CDR3 DNA remains: 45 bases, in frame from the first base. In the germline V gene, CDR1 corresponds to MNHNS and CDR2 to SASEGT. V is pared back by 7 bases and J by 5 bases, with 20 bases lying between the germline termini. In total, just over 650 healthy bone marrow donors made up the cohort. All cohort members were sampled while nominally healthy, although unrecorded immune exposures were likely present. The donor was CMV seropositive and belonged to the group of over 250 seropositive cohort members. Each donor provided a peripheral blood sample, and peripheral blood mononuclear cells were used for TCR beta sequencing. The Qiagen DNeasy Blood Extraction Kit was used to extract genomic DNA from the blood cell samples. The library was built by means of the immunoSEQ multiplex PCR assay. For the multiplex PCR, a mixture combining 60 forward primers for TCR Vbeta segments and 13 reverse primers for TCR Jbeta segments was used. The CDR3 region of rearranged TCR beta genes was amplified from genomic DNA by a multiplex PCR assay. The Illumina HiSeq System was used to sequence the amplified TCR beta libraries as 87-base-pair reads. The original methods were these. In a later analysis, tens of millions of unique TCR beta chains were counted across the roughly 670 repertoires, and roughly 9.9 million of these chains were shared by at least two donors. Raw reads were error-corrected and collapsed into unique sequences by a nearest-neighbor algorithm in which closely related sequences were merged to remove PCR and sequencing errors. To assign V, D and J gene segments, CDR3 sequences were aligned to IMGT reference sequences. For a sequence to be retained, at least a six-nucleotide match to both a V gene segment and a J gene segment was required. Rearrangements were called productive when the CDR3 lacked stop codons and stayed in frame with V and J; all others were non-productive. Following IMGT convention, CDR3 was defined as the stretch from the second conserved V-encoded cysteine up to the conserved J-encoded phenylalanine. The earlier analysis of some 580 of the donors excluded any sequence lacking an unambiguous match to a single V gene segment. An earlier analysis of a few hundred of the donors classified V segments as functional when productive rearrangements were above 56.7% and as segregating when the standard deviation between donors was above 5%. A statistical classification framework was built to diagnose cytomegalovirus status from the catalog of TCR beta chain sequences. In a later analysis, TCR nucleotide sequences were compared against IMGT/GENE-DB human TR gene sequences so that V and J genes could be assigned. In a later analysis, CDR3 sequences and most-parsimonious VDJ recombination scenarios were assigned using the TCRdist pipeline. In a later analysis, every TCR beta chain was defined by the combination of its CDR3 amino acid sequence and its V-gene family, and reads without a unique V-gene family were dropped. To address suspected cross-contamination and a sequencing artifact, a later analysis removed around 600 highly shared, low-generation-probability nucleotide sequences. In a later analysis, a clonal expansion index was calculated for each public chain from normalized within-repertoire ranks of inferred template counts. A later analysis computed generation probabilities with a VDJ recombination model fitted to out-of-frame rearrangements, and checked the results against IGoR. In a later analysis, TCR-TCR, TCR-HLA and TCR-CMV co-occurrence was scored with hypergeometric tests, and a repertoire-size bias correction was applied to TCR pairs. False discovery rates were estimated in a later analysis by permuting HLA or CMV assignments 20 times. In a later analysis, co-occurring TCRs were grouped with DBSCAN, and TCRdist sequence similarity was added when clustering was performed within HLA-allele-positive subsets. Co-occurrence clustering excluded repertoires with fewer than 30,000 or more than 120,000 public chains, plus five with anomalous nucleotide sharing. The immuneACCESS repertoire file appears here via TCRdb, limited to in-frame rearrangements. These files lack a portion of the clones; in checked studies, under half of the deficit traces to unresolved V genes, and the cause of the others is not known. That table gives V, J and clone size, and the DNA gave D and trimming. This sample is represented by over 75,000 clones; around three quarters of them were singletons. The ten largest make up approximately 3.3% of the sample.

As for this clone: The antigen it recognizes is unknown. Nothing much larger sits one base from this clone, and base qualities are not available.

The sample consisted of PBMCs. This clonotype was sampled from a male donor in good health and CMV-seropositive. The chain employs TRBV6-1 and TRBJ2-5; TRBD2 could be the D gene, as 7 bases match. The nucleotides are TGTGCCAGCATCCGGCGAAGGGGGGGGCCTGAGACCCAGTACTTC. Its translation is CASIRRRGGPETQYF.